Listed here is a single TCR beta chain. The data were obtained in a study of cytotoxic CD8 clonotypes in ibrutinib-treated CLL. Target depth was 1 in 200,000 to 1 in 1 million T cells, about 10x per clonotype. Using immunoSEQ multiplex PCR, the repertoire was profiled, and TCRdb retains in-frame clones only, with some absent. The sample records 55,000 to 85,000 clones, 90% being singletons. Germline values: CDR1 SGHDT, CDR2 YYEEEE. CDR3 size: 14 residues. V was clipped by 2 bases and J by 5 bases; unmatched bases: 3. The TCR was taken from a human donor with chronic lymphocytic leukemia. The rearrangement joins TRBV5-6 to TRBJ2-2, with 7 bases fitting TRBD1. The input for sequencing was PBMCs, taken after 12 months of ibrutinib treatment. CDR3 protein: CASSFRGSTGELFF. CDR3 nucleotide sequence: TGTGCCAGCAGCTTCAGGGGGAGTACCGGGGAGCTGTTTTTT. Full variable domain (outside the CDR3, taken from reference TRBV5-6 and TRBJ2-2): DAGVTQSPTHLIKTRGQQVTLRCSPKSGHDTVSWYQQALGQGPQFIFQYYEEEERQRGNFPDRFSGHQFPNYSSELNVNALLLGDSALYLCASSFRGSTGELFFGEGSRLTVL.